The TCR beta chain described here comes from a study of shared clonotypes between healthy human individuals. The wider study: Donors had three CD4 naive, three CD4 memory, two CD8 naive and one CD8 memory plate apiece. Findings and limits, study-wide: Shared clonotypes: about 5.3% naive CD4, under 4% naive CD8, roughly 2.4% memory CD4, more than 0.3% memory CD8. Few donors restricted represented genetic and exposure-history diversity.

CDR1 MGHDK and CDR2 SYGVNS come from the germline V gene. This CDR3 has 14 amino acids. Over several immunoSEQ plates, each subset's genomic DNA was distributed in even portions. Sequenced by immunoSEQ multiplex PCR; TCRdb stores in-frame clones only, minus some. This table holds about 770,000 clones, 72% found once. For this clone: The antigen remains undetermined. One end of the junction fails to match germline, which may point to a read error.

The receptor comes from a woman under 40 in good health. The sequenced material came from memory CD4+ T cells sorted from blood. Subset here: CD45RA-negative fraction. The rearrangement joins TRBV25-1 to TRBJ2-1, with D tentatively TRBD2 (6 bases). The CDR3 here is CASTEGGSNNEQFF. The DNA of the CDR3 is TGTGCCAGCACTGAAGGAGGGTCAAACAATGAGCAGTTCTTC.